This T cell receptor (beta chain) originates from a study of blood T cell repertoires in COVID-19. Profiled with immunoSEQ multiplex PCR; TCRdb holds only in-frame clones, not every one. The table includes about 150,000 clones, about 86% detected once. There are 14 residues in the CDR3. In germline, CDR1 is SGHRS, CDR2 YFSETQ. The V gene end was trimmed by 2 bases and the J gene end by 8 bases; junction bases not matched to a gene: 5. The chain joins TRBV5-1 to TRBJ1-1, with 11 nucleotides matching TRBD1. Specimen: PBMCs or T cells enriched from blood (not recorded which). The receptor was derived from a man aged 50-60 years who had recovered from COVID-19. In nucleotides, the CDR3 is TGCGCCAGCAGCTTAGGACAGGGGGCCCTGGAAGCTTTCTTT. Its protein is CASSLGQGALEAFF. Full variable domain (missing parts from reference TRBV5-1 and TRBJ1-1): KAGVTQTPRYLIKTRGQQVTLSCSPISGHRSVSWYQQTPGQGLQFLFEYFSETQRNKGNFPGRFSGRQFSNSRSEMNVSTLELGDSALYLCASSLGQGALEAFFGQGTRLTVV.